This T cell receptor beta chain was captured by sequencing in a study of blood T cell repertoires in COVID-19. TCRdb's copy holds only in-frame clones and misses some; the assay was immunoSEQ multiplex PCR. The sample holds around 100,000 clones, 91% seen once. This sequence originates from a man aged 55-75 years with acute or convalescent COVID-19. Source material: peripheral blood.

The CDR3 DNA sequence: TGTGCCAGCAGCTTGGAGGGACTAGCGGGAGGGCCGAGAACCGGGGAGCTGTTTTTT. Residues: CASSLEGLAGGPRTGELFF. This chain uses TRBV5-5 with TRBJ2-2, with 16 nucleotides matching TRBD2. V was clipped by 0 bases and J by 5 bases; unmatched bases: 7. This CDR3 has 19 amino acids. Germline V gene data show CDR1 as SGHKS and CDR2 as YYEKEE (reference sequence).